What follows describes a single T cell receptor beta chain. Its antigen is not identified. One end of the junction is discordant with germline, which a read error may explain. The sample comes from a study of CD8 T cells in ankylosing spondylitis. General study points: A TCR beta motif of several highly homologous variants seemed to mark ankylosing spondylitis blood. Past research had described some motif variants in reactive arthritis synovial fluid and blood. Clones linked to disease were reported to show significant enrichment in matched ankylosing spondylitis synovial fluid. With a CD8+ phenotype, disease-linked clones were relatively rare in peripheral blood.

TCRdb reprocessed the 5' RACE reads via MiXCR and lists one record per CDR3 protein. The sample records under 150,000 distinct CDR3 sequences, roughly 13% being singletons. CDR1 is SGHRS, CDR2 YFSETQ, per germline. CDR3 size: 17 residues. The sequencing sample was made of blood, either unsorted or a sorted T cell fraction (not recorded which). The origin of this receptor is a female donor with ankylosing spondylitis or in good health (not recorded which). This sequence joins TRBV5-1 and TRBJ2-6; TRBD1 is a possible D gene (5 bases). The CDR3 DNA follows: TGCGCCAGCAGCTTGGCCCAGGGTTTCTCTGGGGCCAACGGCCTGACTTTC. As protein: CASSLAQGFSGANGLTF.